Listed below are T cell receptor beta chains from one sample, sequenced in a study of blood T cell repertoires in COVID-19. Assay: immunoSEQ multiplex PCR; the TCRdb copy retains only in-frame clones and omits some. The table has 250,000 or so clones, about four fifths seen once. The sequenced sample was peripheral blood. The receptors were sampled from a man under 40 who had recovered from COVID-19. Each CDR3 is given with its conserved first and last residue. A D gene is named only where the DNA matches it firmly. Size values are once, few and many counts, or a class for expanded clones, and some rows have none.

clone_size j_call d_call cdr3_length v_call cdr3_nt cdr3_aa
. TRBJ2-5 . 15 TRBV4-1 TGCGCCAGCAGCCAAGATAGGGGCTGGGGAGAGACCCAGTACTTC CASSQDRGWGETQYF
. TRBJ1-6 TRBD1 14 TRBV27 TGTGCCAGCAGGTGGGACAGGGGTAATTCACCCCTCCACTTT CASRWDRGNSPLHF
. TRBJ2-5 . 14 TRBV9 TGTGCCAGCAGCCTAGACCCAGTACAAGAGACCCAGTACTTC CASSLDPVQETQYF
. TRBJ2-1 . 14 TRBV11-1 TGTGCCAGCAGCGGAGATAGGAACTACAATGAGCAGTTCTTC CASSGDRNYNEQFF
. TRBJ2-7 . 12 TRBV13 TGTGCCAGCAGCTTAGCGGGGTTCGAGCAGTACTTC CASSLAGFEQYF
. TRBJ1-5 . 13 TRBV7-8 TGTGCCAGCAGCCGAAACCGGGAGCAGCCCCAGCATTTT CASSRNREQPQHF
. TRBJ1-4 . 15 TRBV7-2 TGTGCCAGCAGCTCCGGACAGATAGATAATGAAAAACTGTTTTTT CASSSGQIDNEKLFF
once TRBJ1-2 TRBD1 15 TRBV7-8 TGTGCCAGCAGCGAAAGGGGGCGTCAGAACTATGGCTACACCTTC CASSERGRQNYGYTF
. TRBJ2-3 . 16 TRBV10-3 TGTGCCATCAGCAAGGGGGGGAGGCAGAACACAGATACGCAGTATTTT CAISKGGRQNTDTQYF
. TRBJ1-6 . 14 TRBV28 TGTGCCAGCAGTTTATCGGGATATAATTCACCCCTCCACTTT CASSLSGYNSPLHF
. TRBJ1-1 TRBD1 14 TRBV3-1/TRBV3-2 TGTGCCAGCAGCCAGGGTCAGGGGGGCACTGAAGCTTTCTTT CASSQGQGGTEAFF
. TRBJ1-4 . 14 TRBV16 TGTGCCAGCAGCCAGCGAATACCTAATGAAAAACTGTTTTTT CASSQRIPNEKLFF
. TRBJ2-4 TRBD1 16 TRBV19 TGTGCCAGTAGTATAGATACGGGACAGGGGAGGAACATTCAGTACTTC CASSIDTGQGRNIQYF
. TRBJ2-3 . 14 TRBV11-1 TGTGCCAGCACGGTCGTCGGTATCACAGATACGCAGTATTTT CASTVVGITDTQYF
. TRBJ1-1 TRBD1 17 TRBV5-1 TGCGCCAGCAGCTTGGGTGGCAGGGGGCGCCGGAACACTGAAGCTTTCTTT CASSLGGRGRRNTEAFF
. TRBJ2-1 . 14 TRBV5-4 TGTGCCAGCAGCCACGACAGGGAGGACAATGAGCAGTTCTTC CASSHDREDNEQFF
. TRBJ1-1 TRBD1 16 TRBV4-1 TGCGCCAGCAGCCAAGTCCTCGACAGGGCGAACACTGAAGCTTTCTTT CASSQVLDRANTEAFF
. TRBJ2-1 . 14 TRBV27 TGTGCCAGCAGTCTACAGGGACGGAACAATGAGCAGTTCTTC CASSLQGRNNEQFF
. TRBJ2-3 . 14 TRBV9 TGTGCCAGCAGCGTAGATTCCTGGGACTTTACGCAGTATTTT CASSVDSWDFTQYF
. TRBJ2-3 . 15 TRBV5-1 TGCGCCAGCAGCACCCTAGCCTATGGGGCAGATACGCAGTATTTT CASSTLAYGADTQYF
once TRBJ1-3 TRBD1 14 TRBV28 TGTGCCAGCAGTTCGACAGGGGTGGGGAACACCATATATTTT CASSSTGVGNTIYF
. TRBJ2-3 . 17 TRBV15 TGTGCCACCAGCAGAGATCGGTTACAGTCTAGCACAGATACGCAGTATTTT CATSRDRLQSSTDTQYF
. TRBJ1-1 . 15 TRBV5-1 TGCGCCAGCAGCTTGGGTGGAGATATGAACACTGAAGCTTTCTTT CASSLGGDMNTEAFF
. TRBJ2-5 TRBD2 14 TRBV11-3 TGTGCCAGCAGCCCCGGGACTACGAAAGAGACCCAGTACTTC CASSPGTTKETQYF
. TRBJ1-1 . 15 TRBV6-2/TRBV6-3 TGTGCCAGCAGTCCAGGGTTGTATATGGACACTGAAGCTTTCTTT CASSPGLYMDTEAFF
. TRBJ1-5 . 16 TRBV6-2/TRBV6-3 TGTGCCAGCAGTCCCAGTCCCCGACAGCGTAATCAGCCCCAGCATTTT CASSPSPRQRNQPQHF
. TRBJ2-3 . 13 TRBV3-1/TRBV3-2 TGTGCCAGCAGCCAAGGGAGCGGAGGCGGGCGTTATTTT CASSQGSGGGRYF
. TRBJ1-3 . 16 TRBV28 TGTGCCAGCAGTTTTAGGATCAGGGCCTTGGGAAACACCATATATTTT CASSFRIRALGNTIYF
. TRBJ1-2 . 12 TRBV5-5 TGTGCCAGCAGCCATAACAGGGATGGCTACACCTTC CASSHNRDGYTF
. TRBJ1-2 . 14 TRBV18 TGTGCCAGCTCCCCACTAACTGATAACTATGGCTACACCTTC CASSPLTDNYGYTF
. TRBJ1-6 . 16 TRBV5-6 TGTGCCAGCAGGGCTTCCGGGACTACACTTAATTCACCCCTCCACTTT CASRASGTTLNSPLHF
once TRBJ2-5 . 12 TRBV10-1 TGCGCCAGCAGTGATAGTTGGGAGACCCAGTACTTC CASSDSWETQYF
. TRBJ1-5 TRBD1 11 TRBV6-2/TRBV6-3 TGTGCCAGCAGTTCCTACAGGGGCCAGCATTTT CASSSYRGQHF
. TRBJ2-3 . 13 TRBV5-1 TGCGCCAGCAGCCGTAAAATCACAGATACGCAGTATTTT CASSRKITDTQYF
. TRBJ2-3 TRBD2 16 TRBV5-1 TGCGCCAGCAGCCCGGCGGCTAGCGGATCTACAGATACGCAGTATTTT CASSPAASGSTDTQYF
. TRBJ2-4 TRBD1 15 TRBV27 TGTGCCAGCCCCGGACAGGGCAGAGCCAAAAACATTCAGTACTTC CASPGQGRAKNIQYF
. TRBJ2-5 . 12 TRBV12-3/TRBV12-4 TGTGCCAGCAGCTGGGTCGGGGAGACCCAGTACTTC CASSWVGETQYF
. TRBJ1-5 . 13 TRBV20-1 TGCAGTGCTAGTAGGAGACCTAATCAGCCCCAGCATTTT CSASRRPNQPQHF
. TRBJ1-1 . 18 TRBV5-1 TGCGCCAGCAGCTTGGAACGACCCAGGGTTTGGGGGAACACTGAAGCTTTCTTT CASSLERPRVWGNTEAFF
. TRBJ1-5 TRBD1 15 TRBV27 TGTGCCAGCAGTTGGACAGGGGGGAGCAATCAGCCCCAGCATTTT CASSWTGGSNQPQHF
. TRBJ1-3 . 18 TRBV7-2 TGTGCCAGCAGGCTAACACCCGGGACACTGGTCTCTGGAAACACCATATATTTT CASRLTPGTLVSGNTIYF
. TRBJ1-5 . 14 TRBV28 TGTGCCAGCAGCCCAACAAGTGCCAATCAGCCCCAGCATTTT CASSPTSANQPQHF
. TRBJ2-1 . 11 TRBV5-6 TGTGCCAGCAGCTTCAGCGCTGAGCAGTTCTTC CASSFSAEQFF
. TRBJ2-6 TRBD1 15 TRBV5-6 TGTGCCAGCAGCTTCGAGGGGGCCGGGGCCAACGTCCTGACTTTC CASSFEGAGANVLTF
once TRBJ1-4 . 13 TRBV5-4 TGTGCCAGCAGCCTAGACCGTAATGAAAAACTGTTTTTT CASSLDRNEKLFF
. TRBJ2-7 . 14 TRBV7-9 TGTGCCAGCAGCTTTTCGGTCGCCTCCTACGAGCAGTACTTC CASSFSVASYEQYF
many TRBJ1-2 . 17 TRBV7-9 TGTGCCAGCAGCTCTCCAAACTCGGGTCCTTACTCCTATGGCTACACCTTC CASSSPNSGPYSYGYTF
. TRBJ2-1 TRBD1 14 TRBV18 TGTGCCAGCTCACCGGACAGGTACTACAATGAGCAGTTCTTC CASSPDRYYNEQFF
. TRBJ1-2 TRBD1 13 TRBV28 TGTGCCATCGCAGGGGGCGTTCACTATGGCTACACCTTC CAIAGGVHYGYTF
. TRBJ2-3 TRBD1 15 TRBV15 TGTGCCACCAGCGTTCAGGGGGCGGTCACAGATACGCAGTATTTT CATSVQGAVTDTQYF
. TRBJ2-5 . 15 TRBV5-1 TGCGCCAGCAGCCCTGGGACTGCGGGGGCAGAGACCCAGTACTTC CASSPGTAGAETQYF
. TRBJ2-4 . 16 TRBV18 TGTGCCAGCTCACCAGCCGGGGGATTAGCCAAAAACATTCAGTACTTC CASSPAGGLAKNIQYF
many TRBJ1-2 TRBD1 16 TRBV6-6 TGTGCCAGCAGTGCCCCCGACGGGACAGGGGGCTATGGCTACACCTTC CASSAPDGTGGYGYTF
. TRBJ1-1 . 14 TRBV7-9 TGTGCCAGCAGCCTCACTCAGGGGAGCACTGAAGCTTTCTTT CASSLTQGSTEAFF